The subject of this entry is one TCR beta chain. As yet, its antigen is unknown. This CDR3 is built from 16 residues. CDR1 and CDR2 from the germline V gene are SNHLY and FYNNEI. V lost 2 bases and J lost 6, with 17 bases in between. The sample comes from a study of immune evolution from preneoplasia to lung adenocarcinoma. Study-level points and caveats: Normal lung had the highest top T cell clone frequencies.

Clones were read by immunoSEQ multiplex PCR, and TCRdb kept only the in-frame ones, dropping some. The sample has under 4,500 clones; approximately 83% are singletons. Premalignant or tumor cells were enriched by macro-dissection after pathologic assessment. Sample: FFPE minimally invasive lung adenocarcinoma tissue. The origin of this receptor is a person between 60 and 70 years old with lung adenocarcinoma. The V call is TRBV2, the J call TRBJ1-5; D possibly corresponds to TRBD1 (5 bases). Written as DNA, the CDR3 is TGTGCCAGCAGTGAATTAGGCAGGGCCCGGGGTCAGCCCCAGCATTTT. This encodes CASSELGRARGQPQHF.